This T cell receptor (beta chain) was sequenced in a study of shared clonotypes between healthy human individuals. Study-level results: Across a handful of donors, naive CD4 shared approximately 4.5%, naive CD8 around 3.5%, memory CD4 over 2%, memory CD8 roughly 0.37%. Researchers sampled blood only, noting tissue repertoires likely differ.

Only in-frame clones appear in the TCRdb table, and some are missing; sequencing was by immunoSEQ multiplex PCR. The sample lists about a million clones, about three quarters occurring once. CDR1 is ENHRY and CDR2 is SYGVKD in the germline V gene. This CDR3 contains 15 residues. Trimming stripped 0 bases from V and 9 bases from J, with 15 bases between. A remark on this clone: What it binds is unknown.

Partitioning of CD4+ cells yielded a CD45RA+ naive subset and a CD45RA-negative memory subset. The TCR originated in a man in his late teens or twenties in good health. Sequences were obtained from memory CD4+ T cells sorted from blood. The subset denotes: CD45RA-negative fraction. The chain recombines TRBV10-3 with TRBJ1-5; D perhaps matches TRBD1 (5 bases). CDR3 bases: TGTGCCATCAGTGAGTCACTCGGGACCGCTCGGCCCCAGCATTTT. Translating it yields CAISESLGTARPQHF.